These 10 T cell receptor beta chains originate from one sample sequenced in a study of T cell responses to AZD1222 COVID-19 vaccine. The table came from immunoSEQ multiplex PCR; TCRdb's copy has only in-frame clones and leaves some out. The profile covers roughly 93,000 clones, with 89% appearing a single time and roughly 1.7% taken by the ten largest. The input for sequencing was peripheral blood, taken on day 0 of AZD1222 vaccination. Every receptor here comes from an adult in good health.

The CDR3 sequence: CASSFTTGSSTKSYTF. The CDR3 nucleotides are TGTGCCAGCAGCTTTACCACAGGGAGCTCTACTAAAAGCTACACCTTC. The chain carries TRBV5-6 and TRBJ1-2, with a possible D match to TRBD1 (6 bases). The germline V and J ends were trimmed by 2 bases and 9 bases, with 23 bases remaining between them. The germline V gene encodes CDR1 SGHDT and CDR2 YYEEEE. The CDR3 loop spans 16 amino acids.

The chain joins TRBV28 to TRBJ1-3, with 9 bases identical to TRBD1. The V and J ends lost 4 bases and 4 bases, in that order; junction bases with no gene match: 5. The CDR3 extends over 15 amino acids. CDR1 is MDHEN and CDR2 is SYDVKM in the germline V gene. The chain's CDR3 is CASSSRTGVGNTIYF. As DNA, the CDR3 is TGTGCCAGCAGTTCCAGGACAGGGGTAGGAAACACCATATATTTT.

This chain joins TRBV18 and TRBJ1-1; no clear D gene. This CDR3 region has 15 residues. V was clipped by 5 bases and J by 2 bases, with 15 bases between them. CDR1 is KGHSH and CDR2 is LQKENI in the germline V gene. CDR3 coding DNA: TGTGCCAGCTCAAAGGAGATTACGATCAACACTGAAGCTTTCTTT. It encodes CASSKEITINTEAFF.

The rearrangement links TRBV5-1 to TRBJ1-3, with 7 bases identical to TRBD1. The germline gives CDR1 SGHRS, CDR2 YFSETQ. CDR3 length: 16 residues. Trimming at V came to 0 bases and at J to 5 bases, leaving 8 bases not matched to a gene. The CDR3 region has the DNA TGCGCCAGCAGCTTGGCGGCAGGGGGAAATCGAAACACCATATATTTT. Protein sequence: CASSLAAGGNRNTIYF.

V usage is TRBV10-2 and J usage is TRBJ1-6, with D hard to call. This CDR3 is built from 17 residues. CDR1 and CDR2 (germline): WSHSY, SAAADI. V shed 7 bases and J shed 0 bases, with 16 bases lying between them. The DNA of the CDR3 is TGCGCCAGCATTTTCGGGGAGACCAGCTCCTATAATTCACCCCTCCACTTT. Translated, it gives CASIFGETSSYNSPLHF.

This clone showed up just once. The chain is built from TRBV3-1 (or the pseudogene TRBV3-2) and TRBJ1-2; 9 bases are shared with TRBD1. Unmatched junction bases numbered 5, after V lost 5 bases and J lost 4 bases. Germline V gene lookup returns CDR1 LGHDT and CDR2 YNNKEL (reference sequence). This CDR3 has 14 residues. DNA for the CDR3: TGTGCCAGCAGCGGGACAGGGTCCCGCTATGGCTACACCTTC. This sequence encodes CASSGTGSRYGYTF.

V and J are TRBV7-3 and TRBJ1-2; D perhaps matches TRBD1 (6 bases). This CDR3 is 16 amino acids long. Germline V gene sequence: CDR1 SGHTA, CDR2 FQGTGA. V was shortened by 5 bases and J by 2 bases, with 18 bases between the two germline ends. The CDR3 region is CASSPRGGRTNYGYTF. The CDR3, as DNA: TGTGCCAGCAGCCCAAGGGGGGGCAGGACCAACTATGGCTACACCTTC.

This clone was seen more than once but under ten times. The gene calls are TRBV28 and TRBJ2-4, with D possibly being TRBD1 or TRBD2 (6 bases each). The CDR3 runs 15 residues. V was shortened by 5 bases and J by 1 base, with 12 bases between the two germline ends. Germline V gene data show CDR1 as MDHEN and CDR2 as SYDVKM. For the CDR3, the DNA is TGTGCCAGCAGTCCCGGGGGCATGGCCAAAAACATTCAGTACTTC. Its translation is CASSPGGMAKNIQYF.

This chain uses TRBV6-5 with TRBJ1-1; 12 positions match TRBD1. There are 15 residues in the CDR3. Germline CDR1 is MNHEY and CDR2 is SVGAGI. V gave up 4 bases and J gave up 3 bases; unmatched junction bases: 3. The CDR3 loop is CASSLGQGAHTEAFF. CDR3 DNA sequence: TGTGCCAGCAGTTTGGGACAGGGGGCTCACACTGAAGCTTTCTTT.

V gene TRBV30 combines with J gene TRBJ2-5, with 7 nucleotides matching TRBD1. V lost 1 base, J lost 5 bases, and 7 bases stayed unmatched. The length of the CDR3 is 14 residues. Germline CDR1 GTSNPN, CDR2 SVGIG (reference sequence). The CDR3 DNA reads TGTGCCTGGAGTGCCGACAGGGTGGTCGAGACCCAGTACTTC. Protein product: CAWSADRVVETQYF. Full variable domain (rest looked up from reference TRBV30 and TRBJ2-5): SQTIHQWPATLVQPVGSPLSLECTVEGTSNPNLYWYRQAAGRGLQLLFYSVGIGQISSEVPQNLSASRPQDRQFILSSKKLLLSDSGFYLCAWSADRVVETQYFGPGTRLLVL.